This TCR beta chain was obtained from a study of identical twins listed by TCRdb under 2016. For the study in its entirety: To test whether fetal clonotypes persist, the study used deep sequencing on TCR alpha and beta repertoires from monozygotic twins, unrelated adults of various ages, and cord blood. To rule out contamination, replicate twin experiments were performed at different times with different library preparation protocols. Overall study outcomes, separate from this receptor: Zero-insertion analyses could be partly confounded by invariant T cells such as MAIT and iNKT, although diverse VJ usage argued against such confounding for most clonotypes. A weaker excess of twin sharing was found in beta out-of-frame sequences because the signal-to-noise ratio was lowered by fewer shared sequences. Compared with coincidental sharing between unrelated individuals, out-of-frame TCR alpha sequences shared between twins had an excess of sequences with low generation probability. Abundant cord blood beta clonotypes carried fewer insertions; young adult naive repertoires showed a weaker similar trend, while memory repertoires showed none. Because the same donors could not be followed over many years, the conclusions depended on cross-sectional statistical analysis. In monozygotic twins, out-of-frame TCR alpha sharing was systematically underestimated by recombination models, although the models agreed with sharing between unrelated individuals.

Receptor amplification or capture employed 5' RACE. TCRdb names Illumina HiSeq 2000 as the instrument used. A universal primer binding site was introduced by template switching, and a unique molecular identifier was present in the final cDNA, enabling accurate counting of TCR cDNA molecules. Specific primers in the conserved constant-segment region were used to synthesize first-strand cDNA for TCR alpha and beta chains. To control for contamination, every cDNA library was double barcoded, receiving both a SMART-Mk sample barcode and Illumina barcodes. Two successive PCR steps introduced TruSeq adapter sequences along with Illumina sample barcodes. The TCR alpha and beta cDNA libraries were sequenced on the Illumina HiSeq platform using custom primers. The study's processing was this. MiGEC was used to process raw reads and extract unique molecular identifiers, and MiXCR was used to find CDR3 positions. For each individual, recombination models were inferred using an EM algorithm with the repgenHMM and IGoR tools. Shared clonotypes were analyzed with the tcR package in R, and sharing was normalized by the product of cloneset sizes. Out-of-frame nonproductive sequences were analyzed to study raw recombination free of thymic and clonal selection effects. TCRdb trimmed the raw reads at Q25, called clones with MiXCR and kept productive beta chains. Here each entry gathers all rows of one CDR3 protein and keeps the most common genes and DNA. The V and J calls and clone size are TCRdb's, not the authors'. Counted in this sample were about 200,000 distinct CDR3 sequences; more than 15% of them appeared once. Jointly, the top ten make up 35% to 45% of the sample.

Every donor was a healthy Caucasian. Three pairs of female monozygotic twins, all aged roughly 18 to 30 years, were included in the twin cohort. Positive isolation kits from Invitrogen were used to isolate the CD4+ and CD8+ T cell populations. Trimming costs V 4 bases and J 0 bases, and their ends lie 10 bases apart. CDR1 SGHDT and CDR2 YYEEEE are derived from the germline V gene. The CDR3, from cysteine to phenylalanine, totals 15 residues. The only DNA kept is the CDR3, 45 bases in frame from the first base. This clonotype has just a few counts. Which antigen it targets is not known. No much larger clonotype is one base removed from it; base qualities were not supplied. These data also formed part of another study, on T cells expressing NK-cell markers. The second study, in turn, reports: Three sorted T-cell subsets (CD3+CD56+NKG2C+, CD3+CD56+NKG2C- and CD3+CD56-NKG2C+) from under ten donors had their TCR beta-chain repertoires profiled. Of the eight sequenced donors, seven were found to be HCMV-seropositive and one was found to be HCMV-seronegative. In several experiments an anti-gammadeltaTCR antibody was added to restrict sorting to alphabetaTCR-expressing T cells. In six donors, the dominant CD3+CD56+NKG2C+ clonotypes were found to rank among the top 10 CD8+ clonotypes and to make up roughly 1.0-7.0% of CD8+ T cells. Those dominant clonotypes were again the most abundant among CD3+CD56-NKG2C+ cells in four donors, at roughly 28.3-60.1%. It remained unclear whether the expanded NKG2C-expressing T cell clones were specific for HCMV antigens. The study sequenced eight donors, all healthy volunteers chosen at random: three men and five women. HCMV-specific IgG was detected in serum with a commercial ELISA kit to determine HCMV serostatus. MIGEC was used to demultiplex reads and group the reads by UMI, and MiTCR was used to assemble and quantify clonotypes. To exclude erroneous sequences, only TCR cDNA sequences supported by at least two reads were retained. The tcR package was used for downstream repertoire analysis, and clonotypes were matched across fractions by CDR3 nucleotide sequence plus V segment. VDJmatch was used to annotate antigen specificity against VDJdb, with one amino acid substitution in CDR3 allowed.

The sequence is built from TRBV5-6 and TRBJ2-2; the D gene is perhaps TRBD1 or TRBD2, as each covers 5 bases. What was sequenced was CD8+ T cells sorted from blood. This clonotype originated in a woman under 30 in good health. The CDR3 protein sequence reads: CASSPREPNTGELFF. The DNA sequence follows: TGTGCCAGCAGCCCCAGGGAGCCGAACACCGGGGAGCTGTTTTTT.